A selection of T cell receptor beta chains follows, all from one sample in a study of blood T cell repertoires in COVID-19. Assay: immunoSEQ multiplex PCR; the TCRdb copy retains only in-frame clones and omits some. The table records about 46,000 clones, about 88% of them present only once. Source material: PBMCs or T cells enriched from blood (not recorded which). The source of these receptors is a woman in her forties or fifties who had recovered from COVID-19. CDR3s include the opening cysteine and the closing phenylalanine or tryptophan.

V	J	CDR3
TRBV5-4	TRBJ1-6	CASSLGPGQGDSPLHF
TRBV28	TRBJ2-1	CASSVLGTPQFF
TRBV19	TRBJ1-4	CATASLDTEKLFF
TRBV4-1	TRBJ2-3	CASSQEAGPWDTQYF
TRBV28	TRBJ1-4	CASRNRGRKLFF
TRBV25-1	TRBJ2-1	CASSGLAGVNYEQFF
TRBV19	TRBJ1-2	CASSTDRGRRGYTF
TRBV7-9	TRBJ2-5	CASSFGGSGETQYF
TRBV28	TRBJ1-5	CASVWTGYNQPQHF
TRBV3-1/TRBV3-2	TRBJ2-3	CASSQHRWAGGTDTQYF
TRBV25-1	TRBJ2-2	CASSGGRRWENTGELFF
TRBV14	TRBJ2-7	CASSHFTSGNYYEQYF
TRBV27	TRBJ1-1	CASSLQANTEAFF
TRBV7-6	TRBJ2-1	CASSRFPVSSGGAGEQFF
TRBV19	TRBJ2-1	CASSRGQGSYNEQFF
TRBV28	TRBJ2-3	CASRTAPTDTQYF
TRBV4-3	TRBJ2-6	CASSQHVRLGAGANVLTF
TRBV5-6	TRBJ1-2	CASRRPGTGGNYGYTF
TRBV18	TRBJ2-6	CASSRQESVSGANVLTF
TRBV4-3	TRBJ1-4	CASSQGGEPLGEKLFF
TRBV10-2	TRBJ2-7	CASSGSGGPYEQYF
TRBV3-1/TRBV3-2	TRBJ2-3	CASSRTCSGGSMDTQYF
TRBV7-3	TRBJ2-1	CASSLSRPTGPRLSSYNEQFF
TRBV15	TRBJ1-5	CASGHFSNQPQHF
TRBV28	TRBJ2-7	CASLGNPGVRQYF
TRBV28	TRBJ2-7	CASKSTGQGAMREQYF
TRBV28	TRBJ1-1	CASSVIGQAEAFF
TRBV19	TRBJ2-2	CASSINSRYTGELFF
TRBV2	TRBJ1-6	CASSGQGGRSPLHF
TRBV18	TRBJ2-5	CASSPGQGLGTQYF
TRBV28	TRBJ1-2	CASRPGTPYGYTF
TRBV19	TRBJ1-6	CASRRGSDSPLHF
TRBV3-1/TRBV3-2	TRBJ2-1	CASSHLAGGPNEQFF
TRBV30	TRBJ1-5	CAWSTGIDQPQHF
TRBV6-6	TRBJ1-4	CASIQGGKLFF
TRBV27	TRBJ2-3	CASSKGLAGGYSSTDTQYF
TRBV9	TRBJ1-2	CASSGFPGGGKSYGYTF
TRBV18	TRBJ2-7	CATGTGGVPYEQYF
TRBV7-9	TRBJ2-7	CASSFAGLGGEQYF
TRBV5-5	TRBJ2-7	CASSFAAREQYF
TRBV7-3	TRBJ2-2	CASSLIASGGANTGELFF
TRBV5-3	TRBJ1-1	CARSLSVRQGTNTEAFF